Given below is one TCR beta chain in context. Isolated PBMCs totaled at least 7 million in each sample. These data originate in a study of blood T cells in healthy people across ages. In the study overall: Researchers report that template switching captured about one barcoded beta molecule per two T cells.

With a J-beta primer mix and a sample-barcoded 5' primer, a second PCR ran about 6 to 11 cycles. With 12 random nucleotides, a template-switch adaptor tagged each individual cDNA molecule. Using its own MiXCR run on the 5' RACE reads, TCRdb lists one record per CDR3 protein. The data contain more than 650,000 distinct CDR3 sequences, about 55% of them singletons. This receptor was taken from a man aged 80 or over in good health. Sequenced: blood.

The CDR3: CSVGRTGTNYGYTF. As DNA, the CDR3 is TGCAGCGTTGGAAGGACAGGGACTAACTATGGCTACACCTTC. V and J are TRBV29-1 and TRBJ1-2; the match to TRBD1 covers 8 bases. The CDR3 runs 14 residues. After removal of 4 bases from V and 0 bases from J, the junction contained 4 bases not matched to a gene. Germline CDR1 SQVTM, CDR2 ANQGSEA.